This T cell receptor beta chain originates from a study of blood T cell repertoires in COVID-19. Sequenced by immunoSEQ multiplex PCR; TCRdb stores in-frame clones only, minus some. The sample has tens of thousands of clones, about 79% seen once. This clone was observed a handful of times. From germline, CDR1 is GTSNPN and CDR2 SVGIG (reference sequence). The CDR3 extends over 11 amino acids. V was trimmed by 2 bases and J by 4 bases, leaving 4 bases between them. The source of this sequence is a woman aged 45-60 years with acute or convalescent COVID-19. J is TRBJ2-3 and V is TRBV30; D is undetermined. The sequenced sample consisted of peripheral blood. The chain's CDR3 is CAWSRPDTQYF. CDR3 DNA sequence: TGTGCCTGGAGTCGTCCAGATACGCAGTATTTT.